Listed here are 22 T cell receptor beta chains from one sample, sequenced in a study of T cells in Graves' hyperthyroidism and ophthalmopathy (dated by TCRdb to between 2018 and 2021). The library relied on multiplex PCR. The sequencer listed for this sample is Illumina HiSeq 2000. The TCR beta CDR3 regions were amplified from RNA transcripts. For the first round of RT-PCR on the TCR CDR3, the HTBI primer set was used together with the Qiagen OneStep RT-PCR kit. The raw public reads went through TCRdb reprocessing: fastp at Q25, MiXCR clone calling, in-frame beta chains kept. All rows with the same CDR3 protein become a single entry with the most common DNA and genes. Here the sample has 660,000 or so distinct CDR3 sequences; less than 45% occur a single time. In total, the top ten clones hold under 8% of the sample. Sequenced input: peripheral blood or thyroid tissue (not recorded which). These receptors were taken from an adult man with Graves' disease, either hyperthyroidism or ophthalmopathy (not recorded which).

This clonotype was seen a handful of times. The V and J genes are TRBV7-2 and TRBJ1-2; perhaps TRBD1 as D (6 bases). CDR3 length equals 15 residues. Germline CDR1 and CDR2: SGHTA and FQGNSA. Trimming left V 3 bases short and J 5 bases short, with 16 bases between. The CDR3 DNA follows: TGTGCCAGCAGCTTTCATCAGACAGGTCTTTATGGCTACACCTTC. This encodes CASSFHQTGLYGYTF. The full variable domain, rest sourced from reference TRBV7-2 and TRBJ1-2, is GAGVSQSPSNKVTEKGKDVELRCDPISGHTALYWYRQSLGQGLEFLIYFQGNSAPDKSGLPSDRFSAERTGGSVSTLTIQRTQQEDSAVYLCASSFHQTGLYGYTFGSGTRLTVV.

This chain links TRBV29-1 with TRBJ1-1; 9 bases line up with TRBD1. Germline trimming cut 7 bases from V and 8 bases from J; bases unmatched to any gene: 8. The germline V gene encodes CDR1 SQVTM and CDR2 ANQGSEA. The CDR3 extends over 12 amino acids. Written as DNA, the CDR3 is TGCAGCGGGGGACAGGGAAGGAGCGAAGCTTTCTTT. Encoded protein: CSGGQGRSEAFF.

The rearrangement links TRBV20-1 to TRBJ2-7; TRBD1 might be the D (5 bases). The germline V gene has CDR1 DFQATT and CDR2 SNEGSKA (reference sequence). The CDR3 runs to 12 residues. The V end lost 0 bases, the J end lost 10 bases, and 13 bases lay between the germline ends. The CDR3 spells CSAREGQPLQYF. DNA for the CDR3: TGCAGTGCTAGAGAGGGGCAGCCCCTTCAGTACTTC.

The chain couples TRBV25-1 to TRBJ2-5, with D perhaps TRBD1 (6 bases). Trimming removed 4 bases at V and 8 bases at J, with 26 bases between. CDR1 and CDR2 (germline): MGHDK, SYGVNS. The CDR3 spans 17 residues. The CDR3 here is CASSARAIRGQMVTQYF. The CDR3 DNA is TGTGCCAGCAGTGCTAGAGCCATCAGGGGCCAAATGGTTACCCAGTACTTC.

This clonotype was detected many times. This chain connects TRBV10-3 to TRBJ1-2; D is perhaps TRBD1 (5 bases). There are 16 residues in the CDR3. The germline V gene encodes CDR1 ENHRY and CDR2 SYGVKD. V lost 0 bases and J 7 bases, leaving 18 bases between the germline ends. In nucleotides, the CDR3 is TGTGCCATCAGTGAGTCGGGGGACGGTCAAGATGGTGGCTACACCTTC. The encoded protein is CAISESGDGQDGGYTF.

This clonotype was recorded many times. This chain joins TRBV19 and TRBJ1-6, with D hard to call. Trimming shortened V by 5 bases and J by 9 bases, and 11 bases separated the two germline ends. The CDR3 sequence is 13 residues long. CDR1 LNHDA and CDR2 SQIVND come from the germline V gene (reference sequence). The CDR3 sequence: CASSYGNPSPLHF. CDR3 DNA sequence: TGTGCCAGTAGTTACGGGAATCCTTCACCCCTCCACTTT.

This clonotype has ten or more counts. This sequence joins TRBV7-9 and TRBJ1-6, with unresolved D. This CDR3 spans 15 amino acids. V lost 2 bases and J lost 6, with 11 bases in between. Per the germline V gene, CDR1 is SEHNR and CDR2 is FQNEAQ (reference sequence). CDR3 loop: CASSLSEVGNSPLHF. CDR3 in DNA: TGTGCCAGCAGCTTATCAGAAGTGGGTAATTCACCCCTCCACTTT.

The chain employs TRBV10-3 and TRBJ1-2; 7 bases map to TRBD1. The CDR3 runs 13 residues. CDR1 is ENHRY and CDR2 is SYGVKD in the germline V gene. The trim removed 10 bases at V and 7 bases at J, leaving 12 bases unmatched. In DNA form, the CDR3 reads TGTGCCAAATCAGCCGACAACAGGGGTGGCTACACCTTC. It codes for CAKSADNRGGYTF.

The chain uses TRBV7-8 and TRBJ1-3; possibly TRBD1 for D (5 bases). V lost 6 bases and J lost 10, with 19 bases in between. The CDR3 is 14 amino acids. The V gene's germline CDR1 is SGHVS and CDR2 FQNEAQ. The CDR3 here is CASRRQMMEKTIYF. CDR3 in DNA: TGTGCCAGCAGGAGACAGATGATGGAGAAGACCATATATTTT. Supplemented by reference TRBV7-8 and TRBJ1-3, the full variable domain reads GAGVSQSPRYKVAKRGQDVALRCDPISGHVSLFWYQQALGQGPEFLTYFQNEAQLDKSGLPSDRFFAERPEGSVSTLKIQRTQQEDSAVYLCASRRQMMEKTIYFGEGSWLTVV.

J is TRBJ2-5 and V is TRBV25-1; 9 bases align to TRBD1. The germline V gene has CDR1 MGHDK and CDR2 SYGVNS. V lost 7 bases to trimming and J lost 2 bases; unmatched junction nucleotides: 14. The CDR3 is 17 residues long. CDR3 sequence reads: CASTDPDRGQSQETQYF. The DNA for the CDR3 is TGTGCCAGCACAGACCCGGACAGGGGACAATCTCAAGAGACCCAGTACTTC.

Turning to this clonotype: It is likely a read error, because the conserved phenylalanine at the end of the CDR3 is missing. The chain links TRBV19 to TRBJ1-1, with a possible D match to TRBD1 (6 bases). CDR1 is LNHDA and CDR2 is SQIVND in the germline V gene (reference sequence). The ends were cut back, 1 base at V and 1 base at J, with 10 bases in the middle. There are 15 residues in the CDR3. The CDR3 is CASSIGQVPNTEAFL. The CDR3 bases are TGTGCCAGTAGTATAGGACAGGTTCCGAACACTGAAGCTTTCCTT.

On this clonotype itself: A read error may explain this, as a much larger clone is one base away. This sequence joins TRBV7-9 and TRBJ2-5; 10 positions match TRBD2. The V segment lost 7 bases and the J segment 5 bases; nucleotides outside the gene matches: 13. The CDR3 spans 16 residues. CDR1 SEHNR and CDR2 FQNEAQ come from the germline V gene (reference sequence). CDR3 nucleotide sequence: TGTGCCAGCACCAAAGCGGGAGGGCCGATTGAGGAGACCCAGTACTTC. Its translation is CASTKAGGPIEETQYF.

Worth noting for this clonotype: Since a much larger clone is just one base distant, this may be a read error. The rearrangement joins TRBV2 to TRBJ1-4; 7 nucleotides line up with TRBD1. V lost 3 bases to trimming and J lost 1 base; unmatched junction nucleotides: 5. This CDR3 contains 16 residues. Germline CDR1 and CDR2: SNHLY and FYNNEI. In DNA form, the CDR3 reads TGTGCCAGCAGTGAGAACAGGGGACTAACTAATGAAAAACTGTTTTTT. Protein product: CASSENRGLTNEKLFF.

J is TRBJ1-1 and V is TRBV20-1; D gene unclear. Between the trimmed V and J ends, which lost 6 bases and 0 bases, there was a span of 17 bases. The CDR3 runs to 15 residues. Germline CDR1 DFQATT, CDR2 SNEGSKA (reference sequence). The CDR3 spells CSADEGKTVNTEAFF. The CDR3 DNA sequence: TGCAGTGCCGATGAAGGAAAGACGGTGAACACTGAAGCTTTCTTT.

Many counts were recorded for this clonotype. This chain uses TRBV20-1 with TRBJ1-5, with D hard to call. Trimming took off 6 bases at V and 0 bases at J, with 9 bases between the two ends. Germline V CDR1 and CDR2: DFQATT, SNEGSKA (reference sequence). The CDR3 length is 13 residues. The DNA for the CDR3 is TGCAGTGCCCGTAGCCCTAGCAATCAGCCCCAGCATTTT. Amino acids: CSARSPSNQPQHF.

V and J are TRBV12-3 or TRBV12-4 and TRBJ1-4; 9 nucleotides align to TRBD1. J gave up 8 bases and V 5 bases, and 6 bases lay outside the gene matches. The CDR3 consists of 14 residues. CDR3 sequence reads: CASSLTGTGEKLFF. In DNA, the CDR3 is TGTGCCAGCAGTCTAACCGGGACAGGGGAAAAACTGTTTTTT.

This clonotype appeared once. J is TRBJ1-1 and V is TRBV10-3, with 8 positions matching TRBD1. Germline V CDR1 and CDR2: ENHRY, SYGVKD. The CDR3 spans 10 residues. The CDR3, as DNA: TGTGCACAAGACAGGGGTGAAGCTTTCTTT. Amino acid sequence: CAQDRGEAFF.

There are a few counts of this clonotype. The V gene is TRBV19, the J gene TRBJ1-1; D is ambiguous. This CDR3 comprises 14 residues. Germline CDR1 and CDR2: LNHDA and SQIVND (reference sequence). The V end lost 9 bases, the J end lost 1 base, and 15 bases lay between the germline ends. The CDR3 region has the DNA TGTGCCAGCAACCGACGGGCATCGAACACTGAAGCTTTCTTT. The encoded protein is CASNRRASNTEAFF.

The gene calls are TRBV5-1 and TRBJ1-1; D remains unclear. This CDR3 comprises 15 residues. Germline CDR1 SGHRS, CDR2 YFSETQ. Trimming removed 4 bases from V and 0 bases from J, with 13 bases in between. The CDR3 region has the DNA TGCGCCAGCAGCCCGGAGGTCTCGATGAACACTGAAGCTTTCTTT. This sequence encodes CASSPEVSMNTEAFF.

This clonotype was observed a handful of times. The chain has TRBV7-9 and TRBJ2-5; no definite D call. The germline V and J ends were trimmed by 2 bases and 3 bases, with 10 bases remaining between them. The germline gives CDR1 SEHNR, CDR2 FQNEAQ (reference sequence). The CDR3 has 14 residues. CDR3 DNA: TGTGCCAGCAGCTTATCTTTCCCCGAAGAGACCCAGTACTTC. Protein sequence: CASSLSFPEETQYF.

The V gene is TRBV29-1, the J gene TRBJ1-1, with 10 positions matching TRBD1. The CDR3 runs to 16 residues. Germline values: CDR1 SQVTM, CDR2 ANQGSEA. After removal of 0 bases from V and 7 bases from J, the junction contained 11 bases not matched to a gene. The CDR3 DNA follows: TGCAGCGTTGAAGATCTCGGGGACAGGGGAAAGATTGAAGCTTTCTTT. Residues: CSVEDLGDRGKIEAFF.

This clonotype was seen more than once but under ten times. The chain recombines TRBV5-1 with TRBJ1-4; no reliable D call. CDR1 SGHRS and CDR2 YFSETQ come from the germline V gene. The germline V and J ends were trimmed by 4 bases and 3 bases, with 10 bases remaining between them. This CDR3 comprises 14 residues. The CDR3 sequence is CASSAGMANEKLFF. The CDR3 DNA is TGCGCCAGCAGCGCTGGTATGGCTAATGAAAAACTGTTTTTT.